The 13 T cell receptor beta chains listed next were all sequenced from one sample in a study. TCRdb re-called the RT-PCR reads through MiXCR, storing one row per CDR3 protein. The repertoire has more than 550,000 distinct CDR3 sequences, 14% of them found once; the top ten carry roughly 3.9%. The sample was memory CD4+ T cells from blood. The receptors were sampled from a female donor in good health, serving as a healthy control.

The J gene is TRBJ2-2, the V gene TRBV5-1, with no clear D. The CDR3 totals 15 residues. Germline lookup yields CDR1 SGHRS and CDR2 YFSETQ. V shed 0 bases and J shed 4 bases, with 10 bases lying between them. As DNA, the CDR3 is TGCGCCAGCAGCTTGGTCGGGTATCTCACCGGGGAGCTGTTTTTT. Translation gives CASSLVGYLTGELFF.

This clonotype was detected many times. V and J are TRBV7-2 and TRBJ2-3, with D possibly matching TRBD2 (6 bases). V shed 0 bases and J shed 1 base, with 8 bases lying between them. The V gene's germline CDR1 is SGHTA and CDR2 FQGNSA. This CDR3 spans 15 amino acids. The CDR3 loop is CASSLAPGGTDTQYF. The CDR3 DNA reads TGTGCCAGCAGCTTAGCTCCGGGGGGCACAGATACGCAGTATTTT.

This chain links TRBV7-2 with TRBJ2-3; TRBD2 is a possible D gene (7 bases). Germline CDR1 SGHTA, CDR2 FQGNSA. The CDR3 extends over 17 amino acids. V was cut by 1 base and J by 1 base, with 15 bases left in between. CDR3 coding DNA: TGTGCCAGCAGCTTAGGAGGGGGGGTCCCACGCACAGATACGCAGTATTTT. Its translation is CASSLGGGVPRTDTQYF. Complete variable domain (other parts from reference TRBV7-2 and TRBJ2-3): GAGVSQSPSNKVTEKGKDVELRCDPISGHTALYWYRQSLGQGLEFLIYFQGNSAPDKSGLPSDRFSAERTGGSVSTLTIQRTQQEDSAVYLCASSLGGGVPRTDTQYFGPGTRLTVL.

CDR3 residues: CASGRTSGNREQYF. The CDR3 DNA follows: TGTGCCAGCGGCAGGACTAGCGGGAATCGGGAGCAGTACTTC. The chain has TRBV14 and TRBJ2-7; 12 nucleotides align to TRBD2. CDR1 SGHDN and CDR2 FVKESK come from the germline V gene. This CDR3 spans 14 amino acids. V gave up 8 bases and J gave up 7 bases; unmatched junction bases: 9.

Concerning this clonotype itself: It may be a read error: a sequence one base away is much more abundant. This rearrangement joins TRBV6-5 to TRBJ1-3; D uncertain. Germline CDR1 MNHEY, CDR2 SVGAGI. With 2 bases removed from V and 4 bases from J, the gap between germline ends came to 18 bases. The CDR3 length is 17 residues. The CDR3 DNA follows: TGTGCCAGCAGTTACAGGCGGGCGCTCTTTGGAGGAAACACCATATATTTT. This translates into CASSYRRALFGGNTIYF.

This chain links TRBV20-1 with TRBJ2-2; 8 nucleotides agree with TRBD2. This CDR3 is built from 16 residues. J gave up 0 bases and V 1 base, and 4 bases lay outside the gene matches. The germline V gene encodes CDR1 DFQATT and CDR2 SNEGSKA (reference sequence). CDR3 nucleotides: TGCAGTGCTAGAGGGTTTAGCGGGACGAACACCGGGGAGCTGTTTTTT. It is translated as CSARGFSGTNTGELFF.

This clonotype was picked up a small number of times. The chain joins TRBV20-1 to TRBJ1-6, with no clear D. Germline V gene sequence: CDR1 DFQATT, CDR2 SNEGSKA (reference sequence). The CDR3 loop spans 14 amino acids. V dropped 3 bases and J dropped 11 bases, with 17 bases sitting between them. CDR3 nucleotides: TGCAGTGCTAGGCAGTTCGCTCCCGGAACACCCCTCCACTTT. Protein product: CSARQFAPGTPLHF.

This clonotype has more than one count but fewer than ten. The chain recombines TRBV20-1 with TRBJ2-3; TRBD2 matches at 10 bases. V shed 3 bases, J shed 1 base, and the junction held 10 bases outside the gene matches. CDR1 DFQATT and CDR2 SNEGSKA come from the germline V gene (reference sequence). CDR3 length: 17 residues. CDR3 DNA: TGCAGTGCTAGGGACAGTCGAGGGACTAGCGGCACAGATACGCAGTATTTT. Protein: CSARDSRGTSGTDTQYF.

There are many counts of this clonotype. The rearrangement uses TRBV7-3 and TRBJ2-5; D uncertain. This CDR3 has 13 residues. Germline CDR1 and CDR2: SGHTA and FQGTGA. V lost 3 bases and J 3 bases, leaving 8 bases between the germline ends. Here the CDR3 DNA reads TGTGCCAGCAGCTTCGGTCGGGAAGAGACCCAGTACTTC. It specifies CASSFGREETQYF.

This clonotype has a count of ten or more. The gene calls are TRBV3-1 and TRBJ2-6; no clear D gene. Deletions cut 6 bases from V and 2 bases from J, with 2 bases between. The CDR3 spans 12 residues. Germline CDR1 is LGHDT and CDR2 is YNNKEL (reference sequence). The CDR3 region has the DNA TGTGCCAGCAGGGCTGGGGCCAACGTCCTGACTTTC. Amino acids: CASRAGANVLTF.

The rearrangement uses TRBV28 and TRBJ2-1; the match to TRBD1 covers 10 bases. Trimming removed 5 bases from V and 8 bases from J; junction bases left unmatched: 9. The CDR3 is 15 amino acids. The germline gives CDR1 MDHEN, CDR2 SYDVKM. In nucleotides, the CDR3 is TGTGCCAGCAGTCGTTCGGGACAGGGGATTTATGAGCAGTTCTTC. It is translated as CASSRSGQGIYEQFF.

This clonotype was counted a few times. The chain combines TRBV9 with TRBJ1-1; D possibly corresponds to TRBD1 (5 bases). The V gene lost 6 bases and the J gene lost 3 bases, with 15 bases spanning the gap. Per germline, CDR1 SGDLS and CDR2 YYNGEE. This CDR3 has 14 residues. In DNA, the CDR3 is TGTGCCAGCAACTATGGGGGACTGGACACTGAAGCTTTCTTT. Translated, it gives CASNYGGLDTEAFF.

The table lists this clonotype with many counts. CDR3 DNA sequence: TGTGCCAGCAGTTCACTGGGTGGAAACACCATATATTTT. Translated, it gives CASSSLGGNTIYF. The genes are TRBV12-3 or TRBV12-4 and TRBJ1-3; D uncertain. Trimming stripped 4 bases from V and 3 bases from J, with 7 bases between. This CDR3 is 13 amino acids long.